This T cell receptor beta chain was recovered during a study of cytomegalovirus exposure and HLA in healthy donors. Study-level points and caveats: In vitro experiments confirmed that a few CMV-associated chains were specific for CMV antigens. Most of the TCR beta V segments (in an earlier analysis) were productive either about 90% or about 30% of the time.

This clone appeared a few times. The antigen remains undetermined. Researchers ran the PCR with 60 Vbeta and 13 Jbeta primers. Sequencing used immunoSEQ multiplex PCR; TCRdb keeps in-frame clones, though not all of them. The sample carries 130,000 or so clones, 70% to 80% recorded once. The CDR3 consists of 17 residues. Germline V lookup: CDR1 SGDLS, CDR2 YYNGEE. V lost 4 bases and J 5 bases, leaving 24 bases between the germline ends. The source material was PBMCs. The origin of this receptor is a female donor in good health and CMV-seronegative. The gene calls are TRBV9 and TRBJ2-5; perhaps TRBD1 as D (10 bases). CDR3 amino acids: CASSRGLATGQGETQYF. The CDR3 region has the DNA TGTGCCAGCAGCCGGGGACTAGCCACGGGACAGGGGGAGACCCAGTACTTC.